This TCR beta chain was captured by sequencing in a study of CD4 T cells in relation to SARS-CoV-2 and coronaviruses. At the level of the study: After approximately 10 days of antigen culture, PBMC TCR beta CDR3s were sequenced.

There are 14 residues in the CDR3. Germline V gives CDR1 SNHLY, CDR2 FYNNEI. Trimming left V 6 bases short and J 2 bases short, with 13 bases between. Unexposed donor CD4+ T cells date from 2011-2018, before the COVID-19 pandemic. CD4+ T cells were isolated from the cells after around eleven days of culture. As cell numbers allowed, unexposed-donor CD4+ T cells faced SARS-CoV-2 S/N and four cold-coronavirus spikes. Some clones are missing from TCRdb's copy, which holds only in-frame ones; the method was immunoSEQ multiplex PCR. The table records roughly 30,000 clones, 78% of them present only once. A note on this clone: The target antigen is unknown.

The chain links TRBV2 to TRBJ1-2; D gene ambiguous. The TCR sequence derives from a human donor in good health. Specimen: CD4+ T cells from PBMCs, cultured in vitro. The CDR3 DNA is TGTGCCAGCAGGGGTACACGATTCAACTATGGCTACACCTTC. This gives the protein CASRGTRFNYGYTF.